This T cell receptor beta chain derives from a study of spatial heterogeneity in lung cancer (dated by TCRdb to about 2019). With respect to the entire study: Beta-chain transcripts were consistently detected in greater numbers than alpha-chain transcripts, which likely reflects a higher abundance of beta-chain transcripts. In the raw uncorrected reads, each unique combination of TCR and UMI appeared more than ten times on average. In non-small cell lung cancer, the study quantitatively compared TCR alpha and beta repertoires across several tumor regions, matched nontumor lung, and blood. Nonsynonymous mutation counts, determined by whole-exome sequencing of tumor tissue, were related to features of the TCR repertoire. Both alpha and beta chains were TCR-sequenced in about 240 tumor regions, 64 matched nontumor lung samples and around 50 PBMC samples obtained at surgery.

At the junction V is shortened by 4 bases and J by 3 bases; bases outside the gene matches: 18. Measured from the cysteine to the phenylalanine, the CDR3 is 20 residues long. Kept here is only the CDR3 DNA, which spans 60 bases and is read in frame from base 1. The germline V gene encodes CDR1 MNHEY and CDR2 SMNVEV (reference sequence). Taken with the paper, the label for time point translates to: sample taken at primary tumor resection. For TCR sequencing, whole RNA was extracted from tumor and nontumor lung tissue, or from cryopreserved PBMC samples, and no cell sorting was done. The donors were about 65 patients from the lung TRACERx cohort who had early-stage, untreated non-small cell lung cancer. Patients were selected for TCR sequencing only if sufficient RNA was available from at least two tumor regions. The library was built by means of 5' RACE. Sequencing relied on a NextSeq 500. To allow correction of PCR and sequencing errors, the TCR library protocol tagged every TCR cDNA molecule with a unique molecular identifier. As for how the authors treated the data: TCR identification, UMI-based error correction and CDR3 extraction were all carried out with Decombinator tools. TCRs above a frequency of 2 per 1,000, corresponding to the top 1% of the tumor frequency distribution, were defined as expanded. Each repertoire was subsampled 100 times to 5,000 TCRs, after which Renyi diversity was computed with the R vegan package. To build CDR3 similarity networks, amino acid triplet string-kernel similarity was used, and CDR3s were connected when their pairwise similarity was above 0.82. Using fastp trimming at Q25 and MiXCR clonotype assembly, TCRdb reanalyzed the public sequencing data and kept in-frame beta chains. Each CDR3 protein gets just one entry, which takes the most common genes and DNA from the rows behind it. It is TCRdb's table, rather than the study itself, that gives the V and J calls and clone size. This sample lists tens of thousands of distinct CDR3 sequences; roughly 12% were detected once. The top ten constitute about 38% of the sample.

General study outcomes and caveats: Ubiquitous expanded tumor TCRs showed up in blood more often at tumor resection than at routine follow-up. Confirming at a functional level the hypothesis that regional TCRs recognize regional mutations was considered to require additional single-cell paired TCR alpha and beta sequencing.

This clonotype showed up just a few times. What antigen it recognizes has not been identified. Base qualities are not at hand, and no much larger clone is one base apart. The sample consisted of PBMCs, taken at surgery. This sequence was found in a male donor with early-stage non-small cell lung cancer. The V and J segments used are TRBV27 and TRBJ2-2; TRBD2 aligns with 9 central bases. The DNA is TGTGCCAGCAGTTCGCCCCCCGGGGCTAGCGGGATGGGTTACACCGGGGAGCTGTTTTTT. This translates into CASSSPPGASGMGYTGELFF.